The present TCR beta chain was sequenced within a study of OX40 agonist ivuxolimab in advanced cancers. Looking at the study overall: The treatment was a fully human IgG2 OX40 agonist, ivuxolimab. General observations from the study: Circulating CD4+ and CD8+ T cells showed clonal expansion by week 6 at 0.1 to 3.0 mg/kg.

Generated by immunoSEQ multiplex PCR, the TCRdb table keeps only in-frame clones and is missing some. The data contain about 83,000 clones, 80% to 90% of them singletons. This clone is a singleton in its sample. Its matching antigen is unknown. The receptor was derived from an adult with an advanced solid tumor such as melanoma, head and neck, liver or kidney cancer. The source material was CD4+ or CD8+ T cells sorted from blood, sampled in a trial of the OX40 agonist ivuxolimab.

CDR3 nucleotide sequence: TGTGCCAGCAAGGGGCACCCCTCCGGGGAGCTGTTTTTT. Its protein is CASKGHPSGELFF. The V gene is TRBV27, the J gene TRBJ2-2; the D gene is possibly TRBD1 (5 bases). CDR1 is MNHEY and CDR2 is SMNVEV in the germline V gene (reference sequence). V was pared by 7 bases and J by 6 bases, with 12 bases between. The CDR3 has 13 amino acids.